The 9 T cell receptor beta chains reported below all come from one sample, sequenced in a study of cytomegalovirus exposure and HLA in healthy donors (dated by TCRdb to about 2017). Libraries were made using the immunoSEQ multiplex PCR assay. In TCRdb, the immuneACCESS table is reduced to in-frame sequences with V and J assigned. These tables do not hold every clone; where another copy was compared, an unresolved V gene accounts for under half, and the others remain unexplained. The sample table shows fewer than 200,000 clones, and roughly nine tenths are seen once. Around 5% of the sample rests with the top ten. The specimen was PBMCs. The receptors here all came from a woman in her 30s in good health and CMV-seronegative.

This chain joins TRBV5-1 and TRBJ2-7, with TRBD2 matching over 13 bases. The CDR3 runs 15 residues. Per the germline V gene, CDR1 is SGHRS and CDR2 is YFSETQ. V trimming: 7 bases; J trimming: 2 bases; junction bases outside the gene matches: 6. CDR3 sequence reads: CASGPLAGGTYEQYF. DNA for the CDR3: TGCGCCAGCGGACCACTAGCGGGAGGGACCTACGAGCAGTACTTC. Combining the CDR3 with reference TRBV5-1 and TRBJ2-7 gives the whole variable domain KAGVTQTPRYLIKTRGQQVTLSCSPISGHRSVSWYQQTPGQGLQFLFEYFSETQRNKGNFPGRFSGRQFSNSRSEMNVSTLELGDSALYLCASGPLAGGTYEQYFGPGTRLTVT.

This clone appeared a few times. CDR3 region: CASSQIPRGDTEAFF. Written as DNA, the CDR3 is TGTGCCAGCAGCCAAATTCCCCGGGGGGACACTGAAGCTTTCTTT. The gene calls are TRBV7-2 and TRBJ1-1, with a possible D match to TRBD1 (5 bases). Trimming took off 5 bases at V and 3 bases at J, with 16 bases between the two ends. Germline V gives CDR1 SGHTA, CDR2 FQGNSA. The CDR3 totals 15 residues.

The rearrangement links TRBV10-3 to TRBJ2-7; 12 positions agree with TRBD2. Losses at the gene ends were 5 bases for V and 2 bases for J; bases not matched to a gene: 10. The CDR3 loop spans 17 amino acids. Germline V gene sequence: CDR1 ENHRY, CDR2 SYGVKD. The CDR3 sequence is CAISLEGGLAGAYEQYF. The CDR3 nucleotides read TGTGCCATCAGTTTAGAGGGGGGACTAGCGGGCGCCTACGAGCAGTACTTC.

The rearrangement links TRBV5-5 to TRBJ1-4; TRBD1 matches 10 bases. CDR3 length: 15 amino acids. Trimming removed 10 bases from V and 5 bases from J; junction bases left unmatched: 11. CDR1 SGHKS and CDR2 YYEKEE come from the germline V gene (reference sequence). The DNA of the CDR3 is TGTGCCGGGAGCCGGGACAGGGGATTCAATGAAAAACTGTTTTTT. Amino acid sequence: CAGSRDRGFNEKLFF.

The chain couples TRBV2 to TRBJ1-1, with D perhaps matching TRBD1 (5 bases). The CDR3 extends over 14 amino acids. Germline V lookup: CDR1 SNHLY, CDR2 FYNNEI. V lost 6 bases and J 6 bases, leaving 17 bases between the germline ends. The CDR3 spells CASRDDTGPSEAFF. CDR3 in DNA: TGTGCCAGCAGAGATGACACGGGGCCCTCTGAAGCTTTCTTT.

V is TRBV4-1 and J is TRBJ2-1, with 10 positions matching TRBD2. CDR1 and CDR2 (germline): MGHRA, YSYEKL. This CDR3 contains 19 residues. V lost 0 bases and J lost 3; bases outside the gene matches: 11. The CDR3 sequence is CASSQEFLTGTSVYNEQFF. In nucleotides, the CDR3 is TGCGCCAGCAGCCAAGAATTTCTCACCGGGACTAGCGTCTACAATGAGCAGTTCTTC.

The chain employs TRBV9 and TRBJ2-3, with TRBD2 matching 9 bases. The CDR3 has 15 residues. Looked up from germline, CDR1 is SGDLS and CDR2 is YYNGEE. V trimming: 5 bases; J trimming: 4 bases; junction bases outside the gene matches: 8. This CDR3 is CASSRGGAVADTQYF. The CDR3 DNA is TGTGCCAGCAGTCGCGGGGGGGCGGTCGCAGATACGCAGTATTTT.

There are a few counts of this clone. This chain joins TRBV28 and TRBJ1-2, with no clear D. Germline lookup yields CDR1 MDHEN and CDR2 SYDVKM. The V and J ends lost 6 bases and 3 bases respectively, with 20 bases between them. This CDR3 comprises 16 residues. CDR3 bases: TGTGCCAGCAGAGAACAAGCGACCGGAGGGTACTATGGCTACACCTTC. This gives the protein CASREQATGGYYGYTF.

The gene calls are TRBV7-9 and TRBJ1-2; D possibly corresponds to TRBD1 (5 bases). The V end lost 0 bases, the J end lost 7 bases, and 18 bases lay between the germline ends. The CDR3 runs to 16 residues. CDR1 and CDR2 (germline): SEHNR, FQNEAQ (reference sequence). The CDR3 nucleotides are TGTGCCAGCAGCTTAGCTGGGGCGACGGAAGCCGCTGGCTACACCTTC. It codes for CASSLAGATEAAGYTF.